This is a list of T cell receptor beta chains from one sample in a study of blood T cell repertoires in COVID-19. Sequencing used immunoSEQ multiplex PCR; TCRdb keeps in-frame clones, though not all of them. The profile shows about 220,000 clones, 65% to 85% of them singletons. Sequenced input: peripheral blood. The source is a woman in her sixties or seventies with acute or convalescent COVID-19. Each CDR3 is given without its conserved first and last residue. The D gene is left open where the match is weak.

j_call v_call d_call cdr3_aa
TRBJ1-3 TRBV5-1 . ASSYRGNGNTIY
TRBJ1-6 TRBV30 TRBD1 AWRGTGVSPLH
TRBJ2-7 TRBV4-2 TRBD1 ASSQEGGTGVGEQY
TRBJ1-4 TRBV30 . AWSVSGGTNEKLF
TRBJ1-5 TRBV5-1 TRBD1 ASSETTGGGQPQH
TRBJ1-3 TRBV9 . ASSVEGVRDSGNTIY
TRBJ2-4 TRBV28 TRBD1 ASSPRTGLGGKNIQY
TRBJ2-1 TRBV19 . ASSRRGTDYNEQF
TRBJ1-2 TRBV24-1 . ATSEGDTYGYT
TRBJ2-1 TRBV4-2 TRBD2 ASSQGGADGPVSGMYNEQF
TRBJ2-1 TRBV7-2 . ASSIRGASTYNEQF
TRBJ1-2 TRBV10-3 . AIRAGDNYGYT
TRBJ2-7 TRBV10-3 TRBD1 AIRGTDSYEQY
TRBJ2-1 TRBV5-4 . ASSLMARGTLLYNEQF
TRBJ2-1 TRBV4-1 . ASSGGLGYNEQF
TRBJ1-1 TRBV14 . ASSQDGVAGWNTEAF
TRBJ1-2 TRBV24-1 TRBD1 ATSDDGQGNYGYT
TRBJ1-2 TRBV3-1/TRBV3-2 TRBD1 ASSRTRQGGYGYT
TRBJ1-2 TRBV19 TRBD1 ASTRDRAYGYT
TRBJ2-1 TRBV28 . ASTRGHEQF
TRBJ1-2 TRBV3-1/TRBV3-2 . ASSQAQEVYGYT
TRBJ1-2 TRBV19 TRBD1 ASSPPGQGGYT
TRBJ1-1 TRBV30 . AWSGFGGTEAF
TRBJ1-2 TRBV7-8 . ASSGEGFYGYT
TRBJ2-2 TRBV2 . ASIRQTGELF
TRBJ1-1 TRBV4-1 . ASSQGPRRQAEAF
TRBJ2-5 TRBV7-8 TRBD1 ASSRTGVGETQY
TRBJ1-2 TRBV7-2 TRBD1 ASSSRTGGNYGYT
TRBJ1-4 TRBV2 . ASNRVNEKLF
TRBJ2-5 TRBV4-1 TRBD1 ASSLSWDRGGQETQY
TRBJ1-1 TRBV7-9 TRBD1 ASSSKGAWTEAF
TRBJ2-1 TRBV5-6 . ASSTTLWENEQF
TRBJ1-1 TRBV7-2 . ASSLGRARRFVNTEAF
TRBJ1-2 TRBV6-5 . ASSWAGGNYGYT
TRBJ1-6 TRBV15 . ATSGTAGNPWNSPLH
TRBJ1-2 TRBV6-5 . ASSYKAAYGYT
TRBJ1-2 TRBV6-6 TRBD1 ASSYWGDSTNYGYT
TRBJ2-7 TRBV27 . ASSLTGTYEQY
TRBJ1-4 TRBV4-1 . ASSQVGQGGEKLF
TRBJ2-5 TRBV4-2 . ASSQDTVMETQY
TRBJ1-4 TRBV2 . ASQGQGIGTNEKLF
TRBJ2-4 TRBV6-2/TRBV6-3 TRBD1 ASSYFRQGIAKNIQY
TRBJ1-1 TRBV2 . ASSQTGWDTEAF
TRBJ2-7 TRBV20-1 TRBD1 SATPTGKQY
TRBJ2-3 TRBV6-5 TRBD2 ASSQRGLPDTQY
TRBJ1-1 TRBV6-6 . ASSYGQIGTEAF
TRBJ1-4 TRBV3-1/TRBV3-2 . ASSLTPGLSREKLF
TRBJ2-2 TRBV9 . ASSGDSIMDGELF
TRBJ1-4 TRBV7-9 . ASSLERGSKLF
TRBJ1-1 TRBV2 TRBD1 ASTKEGAVNTEAF
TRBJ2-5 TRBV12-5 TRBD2 ASGPRGGPSQETQY
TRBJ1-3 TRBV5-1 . ASSFQGFGNTIY
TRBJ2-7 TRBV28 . ASRGTHSSYEQY
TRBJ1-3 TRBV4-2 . ASSQEVTALSGNTIY